This T cell receptor beta chain stems from a study of blood T cell repertoires in COVID-19. The CDR3 sequence is 15 residues long. From germline, CDR1 is ENHRY and CDR2 SYGVKD. V shed 2 bases and J 8 bases; nucleotides not matched to a gene: 5. In the authors' workflow: Estimated nucleated cell counts came from reference gene primer amplification. Data came from immunoSEQ multiplex PCR; TCRdb stores just in-frame clones and leaves some out. V and J calls and clone size follow that table, whereas D and trimming were derived from the DNA. The table includes more than 200,000 clones, about nine tenths detected once.

This TCR came from a woman aged 60-75 years with acute or convalescent COVID-19. Sequencing input: peripheral blood. The V and J genes are TRBV10-3 and TRBJ1-6; 8 bases are shared with TRBD1. The CDR3 loop is CAISEIDRGYSPLHF. Written as DNA, the CDR3 is TGTGCCATCAGTGAGATAGACAGGGGTTATTCACCCCTCCACTTT.